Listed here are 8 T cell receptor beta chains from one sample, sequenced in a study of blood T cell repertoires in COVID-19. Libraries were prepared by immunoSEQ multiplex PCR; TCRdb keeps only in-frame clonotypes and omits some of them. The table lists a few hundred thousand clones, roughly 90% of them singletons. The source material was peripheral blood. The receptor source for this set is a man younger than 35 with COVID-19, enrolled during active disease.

CDR3 protein: CASSLGQANNYGYTF. CDR3 nucleotides: TGCGCCAGCAGCTTGGGGCAGGCAAATAACTATGGCTACACCTTC. The chain uses TRBV5-1 and TRBJ1-2; D ambiguous. Germline V lookup: CDR1 SGHRS, CDR2 YFSETQ. This CDR3 is built from 15 residues. V lost 0 bases and J 1 base, leaving 10 bases between the germline ends.

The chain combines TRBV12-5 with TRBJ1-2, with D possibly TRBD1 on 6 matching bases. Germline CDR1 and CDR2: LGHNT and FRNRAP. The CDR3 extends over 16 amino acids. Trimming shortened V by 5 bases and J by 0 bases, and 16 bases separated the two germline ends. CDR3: CASGPSQQGANYGYTF. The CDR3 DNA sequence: TGTGCTAGTGGTCCCTCGCAACAGGGAGCTAACTATGGCTACACCTTC.

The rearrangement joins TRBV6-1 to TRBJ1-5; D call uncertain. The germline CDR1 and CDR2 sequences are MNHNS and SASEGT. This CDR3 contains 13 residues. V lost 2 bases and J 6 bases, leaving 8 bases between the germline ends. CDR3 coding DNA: TGTGCCAGCAGTGAATTTTTGAGTCAGCCCCAGCATTTT. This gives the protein CASSEFLSQPQHF.

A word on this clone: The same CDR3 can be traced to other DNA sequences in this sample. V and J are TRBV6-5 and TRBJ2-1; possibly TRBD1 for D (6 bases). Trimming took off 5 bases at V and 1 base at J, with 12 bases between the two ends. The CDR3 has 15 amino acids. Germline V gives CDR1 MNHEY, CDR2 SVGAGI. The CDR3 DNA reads TGTGCCAGCAGTCCTGACAGGCAATCCTACAATGAGCAGTTCTTC. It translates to CASSPDRQSYNEQFF.

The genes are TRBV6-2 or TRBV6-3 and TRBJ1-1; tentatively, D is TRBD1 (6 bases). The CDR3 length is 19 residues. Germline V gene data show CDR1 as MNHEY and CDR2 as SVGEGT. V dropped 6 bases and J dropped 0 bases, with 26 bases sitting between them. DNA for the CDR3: TGTGCCAGCAGCAAACCCCCAGGGACACCTTACCTCGTGAACACTGAAGCTTTCTTT. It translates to CASSKPPGTPYLVNTEAFF.

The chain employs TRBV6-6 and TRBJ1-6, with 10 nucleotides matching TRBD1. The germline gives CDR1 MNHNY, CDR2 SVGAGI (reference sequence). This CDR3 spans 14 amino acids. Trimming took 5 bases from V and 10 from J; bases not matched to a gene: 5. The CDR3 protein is CASSPTGGDSPLHF. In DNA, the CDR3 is TGTGCCAGCAGTCCGACAGGGGGCGACTCACCCCTCCACTTT.

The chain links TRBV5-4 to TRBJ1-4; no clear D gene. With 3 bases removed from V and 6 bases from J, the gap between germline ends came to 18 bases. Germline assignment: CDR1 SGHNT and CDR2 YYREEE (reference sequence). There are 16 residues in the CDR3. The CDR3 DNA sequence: TGTGCCAGCAGCTCAAGTGCGCGGGGTGGGGATGAAAAACTGTTTTTT. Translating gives CASSSSARGGDEKLFF.

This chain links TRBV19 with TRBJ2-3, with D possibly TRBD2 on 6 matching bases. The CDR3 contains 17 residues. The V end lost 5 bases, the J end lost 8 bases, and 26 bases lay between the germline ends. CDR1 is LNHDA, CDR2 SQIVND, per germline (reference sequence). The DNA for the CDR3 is TGTGCCAGTAGTGTGGGCTCGGGTGGAGGGCTTTCATCTACGCAGTATTTT. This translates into CASSVGSGGGLSSTQYF.